The sample holds one count of the clone carrying this TCR beta chain. An input of about 0.45 to 1 ug of RNA was subjected to reverse transcription using random hexamers. Amplification of TCR beta CDR3 by immunoSEQ multiplex PCR spanned 54 Vbeta and 13 Jbeta. TCRdb re-called the immunoSEQ multiplex PCR reads with MiXCR, one entry per CDR3 protein. Seen here are under 200,000 distinct CDR3 sequences, around 93% observed once, and the top ten hold 0.1%. CDR3 length equals 15 residues. Germline CDR1 reads SNHLY; CDR2 reads FYNNEI. Between the trimmed V and J ends, which lost 6 bases and 0 bases, there was a span of 14 bases. The data were obtained in a study of CD8 T cells in Susac syndrome. Sequencing of TCR beta covered CD8+ and CD4+ T cells obtained from blood. Age- and sex-matched healthy donors served as the control group. The CD8+ and CD4+ T cells were negatively isolated, with the TEMRA cells enriched by FACS.

Specimen: CD4+ T cells from PBMCs. This clonotype was obtained from a human donor in good health. The chain joins TRBV2 to TRBJ1-1; a weak D match, TRBD1 (5 bases). CDR3 in amino acids: CASRARGRVNTEAFF. The CDR3 DNA is TGTGCCAGCAGGGCCCGGGGCAGGGTGAACACTGAAGCTTTCTTT.